The 25 T cell receptor beta chains in this list originate from one sample, sequenced in a study of blood T cells in healthy people across ages. With a J-beta primer mix and a sample-barcoded 5' primer, a second PCR ran roughly 6 to 11 cycles. TCRdb recomputed calls from the 5' RACE reads with MiXCR, one row per CDR3 protein. The sample has roughly 800,000 distinct CDR3 sequences, 40% to 65% seen once. The sequenced sample consisted of blood. The receptors shown here come from a man of 80 years or more in good health.

A few counts support this clonotype. This chain uses TRBV5-1 with TRBJ2-7; 8 bases are a match to TRBD1. V shed 3 bases, J shed 3 bases, and the junction held 2 bases outside the gene matches. Per the germline V gene, CDR1 is SGHRS and CDR2 is YFSETQ. CDR3 length equals 13 residues. Here the CDR3 reads CASSSQGDYEQYF. In DNA, the CDR3 is TGCGCCAGCAGCTCACAGGGGGACTACGAGCAGTACTTC.

About this clonotype: One junction end does not reproduce the germline sequence, and a read error may be involved. The chain couples TRBV20-1 to TRBJ2-5, with 7 nucleotides matching TRBD2. CDR1 is DFQATT and CDR2 is SNEGSKA in the germline V gene (reference sequence). The CDR3 covers 17 residues. The CDR3 bases are TGCAGTGCTAGAGATAGGTGGGAGGGTAGGATCCAAGAGGCCCAGTACTTC. Its protein is CSARDRWEGRIQEAQYF.

The chain recombines TRBV12-3 or TRBV12-4 with TRBJ1-5, with D tentatively TRBD1 (6 bases). This CDR3 has 14 residues. Trimming stripped 0 bases from V and 9 bases from J, with 12 bases between. The CDR3 nucleotides read TGTGCCAGCAGTTTAGCGGGCAGGGGACGGCCCCAGCATTTT. Translation: CASSLAGRGRPQHF.

This chain uses TRBV20-1 with TRBJ2-5, with 12 bases identical to TRBD2. Per the germline V gene, CDR1 is DFQATT and CDR2 is SNEGSKA (reference sequence). V gave up 2 bases and J gave up 4 bases; unmatched junction bases: 5. The length of the CDR3 is 15 residues. This chain's CDR3 is CSARPPGLAGETQYF. The DNA for the CDR3 is TGCAGTGCTAGACCCCCGGGACTAGCGGGAGAGACCCAGTACTTC.

As concerns this clonotype: Being one base from a much bigger clone, this may be a read error. The chain combines TRBV28 with TRBJ2-1, with a possible D match to TRBD1 (6 bases). V was cut by 5 bases and J by 13 bases, with 21 bases left in between. CDR1 MDHEN and CDR2 SYDVKM come from the germline V gene. The CDR3 contains 14 residues. The CDR3 nucleotides are TGTGCCAGCAGTCCGGGACACCTCAGGGAGACCCAGTTCTTC. Encoded protein: CASSPGHLRETQFF.

The rearrangement joins TRBV6-1 to TRBJ2-1; 9 nucleotides align to TRBD2. This CDR3 is 15 amino acids long. The ends lost 6 bases at V and 0 bases at J; junction bases unmatched: 3. The germline gives CDR1 MNHNS, CDR2 SASEGT. CDR3: CASRLSGSSYNEQFF. The CDR3 DNA is TGTGCCAGCAGACTTAGCGGGAGCTCCTACAATGAGCAGTTCTTC.

The chain combines TRBV12-3 or TRBV12-4 with TRBJ1-6; 7 bases are a match to TRBD1. Trimming at V came to 1 base and at J to 2 bases, leaving 2 bases not matched to a gene. The CDR3 consists of 16 residues. The CDR3 spells CASSLGQGAYNSPLHF. As DNA, the CDR3 is TGTGCCAGCAGTTTAGGTCAGGGGGCCTATAATTCACCCCTCCACTTT.

The chain has TRBV3-1 and TRBJ2-3; D possibly matches TRBD1 or TRBD2 (5 bases each). The germline CDR1 and CDR2 sequences are LGHDT and YNNKEL (reference sequence). The CDR3 consists of 16 residues. V was trimmed by 1 base and J by 14 bases, leaving 25 bases between them. The CDR3 bases are TGTGCCAGCAGCCAAGGACCGGGACGCGCCCACAGATACGCGTATTTT. As protein: CASSQGPGRAHRYAYF.

The rearrangement joins TRBV30 to TRBJ2-5, with no clear D. The CDR3 is made up of 12 amino acids. V was shortened by 0 bases and J by 4 bases, with 6 bases between the two germline ends. The germline V gene has CDR1 GTSNPN and CDR2 SVGIG (reference sequence). CDR3 DNA sequence: TGTGCCTGGAGTGTTAGCCGAGAGACCCAGTACTTC. Translation: CAWSVSRETQYF. The whole variable domain, remainder taken from reference TRBV30 and TRBJ2-5, is SQTIHQWPATLVQPVGSPLSLECTVEGTSNPNLYWYRQAAGRGLQLLFYSVGIGQISSEVPQNLSASRPQDRQFILSSKKLLLSDSGFYLCAWSVSRETQYFGPGTRLLVL.

The CDR3 sequence is CATSGGRVYNEQYF. For the CDR3, the DNA is TGTGCCACCAGCGGCGGGAGGGTGTACAATGAGCAGTACTTC. This sequence joins TRBV15 and TRBJ2-7; 9 bases match TRBD2. This CDR3 has 14 residues. CDR1 is LNHNV and CDR2 is YYDKDF in the germline V gene (reference sequence). The ends lost 5 bases at V and 7 bases at J; junction bases unmatched: 9.

V is TRBV4-2 and J is TRBJ1-1; TRBD1 aligns across 8 bases. V lost 4 bases and J lost 3; bases outside the gene matches: 13. CDR1 and CDR2 from the germline V gene are LGHNA and YNFKEQ. The CDR3 runs to 17 residues. The CDR3 nucleotides are TGTGCCAGCAGCCGCGCAGGGGGCGCCTTAGGGGACACTGAAGCTTTCTTT. Amino acids: CASSRAGGALGDTEAFF.

This clonotype was recorded once. The genes are TRBV9 and TRBJ2-1; TRBD2 aligns across 9 bases. The J call is doubtful: the DNA matches TRBJ2-7 better. This CDR3 comprises 14 residues. Germline V gene sequence: CDR1 SGDLS, CDR2 YYNGEE. This chain's CDR3 is CASSAAGGDNEQYF. DNA for the CDR3: TGTGCCAGCAGCGCGGCGGGAGGGGACAATGAGCAGTACTTC.

Concerning this clonotype: Since a much larger clone is just one base distant, this may be a read error. J is TRBJ2-3 and V is TRBV5-6; D gene uncertain. CDR1 and CDR2 from the germline V gene are SGHDT and YYEEEE. V was pared by 2 bases and J by 1 base, with 2 bases between. The CDR3 length is 12 residues. CDR3 in DNA: TGTGCCAGCAGCTTTCGCACAGATACGCAGTATTTT. Translated: CASSFRTDTQYF.

Only a few counts were recorded for this clonotype. In DNA, the CDR3 is TGCAGCGTCAGGACAGTAAACTACGAGCAGTACTTC. Protein: CSVRTVNYEQYF. The chain links TRBV29-1 to TRBJ2-7; D possibly corresponds to TRBD1 (6 bases). Trimming removed 6 bases at V and 3 bases at J, with 12 bases between. CDR1 and CDR2 (germline): SQVTM, ANQGSEA. This CDR3 is 12 amino acids long.

This clonotype showed up just a few times. This chain joins TRBV20-1 and TRBJ2-7; 9 nucleotides match TRBD1. Germline lookup yields CDR1 DFQATT and CDR2 SNEGSKA (reference sequence). This CDR3 is built from 16 residues. V shed 1 base and J 1 base; nucleotides not matched to a gene: 8. The DNA for the CDR3 is TGCAGTGCTAGAGCACCCCCGGGACAGGGTTCCTACGAGCAGTACTTC. Translated, it gives CSARAPPGQGSYEQYF.

The genes are TRBV6-5 and TRBJ1-2, with D perhaps matching TRBD1 (5 bases). The CDR3 length is 15 residues. Trimming removed 0 bases from V and 8 bases from J, with 16 bases in between. The germline V gene has CDR1 MNHEY and CDR2 SVGAGI. CDR3 coding DNA: TGTGCCAGCAGTTACTCGGCCGAGGCTTGGGGGGGCTACACCTTC. Amino acid sequence: CASSYSAEAWGGYTF.

This clonotype appeared a single time. This rearrangement joins TRBV2 to TRBJ2-2; 13 bases line up with TRBD2. Germline loops: CDR1 SNHLY, CDR2 FYNNEI. Trimming took 4 bases from V and 7 from J; bases not matched to a gene: 3. This CDR3 is 15 amino acids long. In nucleotides, the CDR3 is TGTGCCAGCAGTGCGGGACTAGCGGGACGCGGGGAGCTGTTTTTT. This codes for CASSAGLAGRGELFF. The entire variable domain, with the rest obtained from reference TRBV2 and TRBJ2-2, is as follows: EPEVTQTPSHQVTQMGQEVILRCVPISNHLYFYWYRQILGQKVEFLVSFYNNEISEKSEIFDDQFSVERPDGSNFTLKIRSTKLEDSAMYFCASSAGLAGRGELFFGEGSRLTVL.

The rearrangement links TRBV4-1 to TRBJ2-2; 9 bases match TRBD2. The trim removed 0 bases at V and 2 bases at J, leaving 1 base unmatched. This CDR3 comprises 16 residues. Germline V gene lookup returns CDR1 MGHRA and CDR2 YSYEKL. Here the CDR3 reads CASSQEAGGNTGELFF. The CDR3 nucleotides read TGCGCCAGCAGCCAAGAAGCGGGAGGAAACACCGGGGAGCTGTTTTTT.

This clonotype occurred a few times. The genes are TRBV7-9 and TRBJ1-1; a possible D gene is TRBD1 (5 bases). V was trimmed by 0 bases and J by 4 bases, leaving 9 bases between them. CDR3 length: 14 amino acids. CDR1 is SEHNR and CDR2 is FQNEAQ in the germline V gene (reference sequence). The CDR3 protein is CASSLAGGTTEAFF. CDR3 in DNA: TGTGCCAGCAGCTTAGCTGGAGGGACCACTGAAGCTTTCTTT.

V gene TRBV21-1 combines with J gene TRBJ2-1; TRBD1, as called in the table, went unchecked against the DNA. TRBV21-1 is tagged as a pseudogene. The CDR3 runs 15 residues. CDR3 in amino acids: CASSKSEDTYNEQFF. As DNA, the CDR3 is TGTGCCAGCAGCAAAAGTGAGGACACGTACAATGAGCAGTTCTTC.

This clonotype showed up many times. The chain joins TRBV20-1 to TRBJ2-1; 16 nucleotides line up with TRBD2. J gave up 14 bases and V 3 bases, and 13 bases lay outside the gene matches. This CDR3 region has 16 residues. Germline V gives CDR1 DFQATT, CDR2 SNEGSKA (reference sequence). CDR3: CSAREQRGLAGGREFF. The CDR3 nucleotides read TGCAGTGCTAGGGAACAAAGGGGACTAGCGGGAGGGCGGGAGTTCTTC.

The chain recombines TRBV11-3 with TRBJ2-1; TRBD2 aligns across 10 bases. The CDR3 is 14 residues long. Unmatched junction bases numbered 4, after V lost 1 base and J lost 10 bases. The V gene's germline CDR1 is SGHNT and CDR2 YENEEA. CDR3 DNA sequence: TGTGCCAGCAGCTTAGGCCCTAGCGGGAGAGAGCAGTTCTTC. It yields the protein CASSLGPSGREQFF.

This clonotype came up a few times. The chain links TRBV4-1 to TRBJ2-2; D unclear. The CDR3 totals 16 residues. Trimming shortened V by 0 bases and J by 2 bases, and 10 bases separated the two germline ends. The V gene's germline CDR1 is MGHRA and CDR2 YSYEKL. The CDR3 DNA reads as TGCGCCAGCAGCCAAGAGGAGACACTAAACACCGGGGAGCTGTTTTTT. As protein: CASSQEETLNTGELFF.

The chain links TRBV7-9 to TRBJ2-5, with D possibly matching TRBD2 (5 bases). Germline assignment: CDR1 SEHNR and CDR2 FQNEAQ (reference sequence). V lost 6 bases and J 1 base, leaving 9 bases between the germline ends. CDR3 length: 13 residues. In DNA form, the CDR3 reads TGTGCCAGCAGTTCGGACTTCCAAGAGACCCAGTACTTC. Protein sequence: CASSSDFQETQYF.

For this clonotype: One end of the junction fails to match germline, which may point to a read error. The V call is TRBV11-3, the J call TRBJ2-1, with 14 bases matching TRBD2. CDR1 and CDR2 (germline): SGHNT, YENEEA. CDR3 length: 16 amino acids. This chain's CDR3 is CASSTKGLAGDNEQFF. DNA of the CDR3: TGTGCCAGCAGCACCAAGGGACTAGCGGGGGACAATGAACAGTTCTTC.